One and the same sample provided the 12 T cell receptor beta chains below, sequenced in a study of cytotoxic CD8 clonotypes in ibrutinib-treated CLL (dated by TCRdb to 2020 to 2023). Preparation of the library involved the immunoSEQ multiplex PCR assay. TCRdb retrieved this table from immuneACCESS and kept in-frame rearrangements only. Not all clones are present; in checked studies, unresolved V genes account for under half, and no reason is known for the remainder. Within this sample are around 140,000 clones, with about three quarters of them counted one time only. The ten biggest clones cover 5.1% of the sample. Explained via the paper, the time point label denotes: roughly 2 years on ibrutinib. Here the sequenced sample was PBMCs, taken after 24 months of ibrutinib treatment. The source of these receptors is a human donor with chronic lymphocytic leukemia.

The DNA for the CDR3 is TGTGCCATCAGTGAGTGGGGGGACGGCAATTCACCCCTCCACTTT. Its translation: CAISEWGDGNSPLHF. This sequence joins TRBV10-3 and TRBJ1-6, with D perhaps TRBD1 (5 bases). Germline loops: CDR1 ENHRY, CDR2 SYGVKD. V was trimmed by 1 base and J by 7 bases, leaving 11 bases between them. CDR3 length: 15 amino acids.

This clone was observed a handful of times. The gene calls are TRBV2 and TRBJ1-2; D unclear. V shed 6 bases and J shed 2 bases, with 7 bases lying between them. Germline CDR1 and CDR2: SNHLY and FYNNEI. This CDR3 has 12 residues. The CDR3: CASRRVNYGYTF. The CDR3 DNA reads TGTGCCAGCAGAAGGGTCAACTATGGCTACACCTTC.

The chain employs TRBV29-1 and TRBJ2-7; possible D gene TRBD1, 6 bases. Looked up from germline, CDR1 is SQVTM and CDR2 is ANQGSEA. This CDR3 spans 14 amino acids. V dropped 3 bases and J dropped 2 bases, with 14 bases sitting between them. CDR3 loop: CSVEKQGLTYEQYF. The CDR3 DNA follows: TGCAGCGTTGAGAAGCAGGGGTTGACCTACGAGCAGTACTTC.

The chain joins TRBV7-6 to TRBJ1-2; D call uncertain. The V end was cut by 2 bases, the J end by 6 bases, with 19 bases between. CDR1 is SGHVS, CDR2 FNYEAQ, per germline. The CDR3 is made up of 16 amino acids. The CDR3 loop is CASSLIPPGEENGYTF. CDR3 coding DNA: TGTGCCAGCAGCTTAATCCCCCCCGGGGAGGAGAATGGCTACACCTTC.

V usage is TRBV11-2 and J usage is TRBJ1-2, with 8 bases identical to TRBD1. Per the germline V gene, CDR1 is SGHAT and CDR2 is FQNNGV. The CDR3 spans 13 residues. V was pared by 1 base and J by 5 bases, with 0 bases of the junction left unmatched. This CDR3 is CASSLGTGYGYTF. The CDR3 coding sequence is TGTGCCAGCAGCTTAGGGACAGGGTATGGCTACACCTTC.

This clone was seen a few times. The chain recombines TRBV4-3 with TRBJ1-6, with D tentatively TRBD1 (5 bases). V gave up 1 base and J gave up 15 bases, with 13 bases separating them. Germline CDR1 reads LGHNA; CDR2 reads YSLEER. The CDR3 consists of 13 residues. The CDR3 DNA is TGCGCCAGCAGCCAAGTTGCCGCGGGGCACCTCCACTTT. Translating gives CASSQVAAGHLHF.

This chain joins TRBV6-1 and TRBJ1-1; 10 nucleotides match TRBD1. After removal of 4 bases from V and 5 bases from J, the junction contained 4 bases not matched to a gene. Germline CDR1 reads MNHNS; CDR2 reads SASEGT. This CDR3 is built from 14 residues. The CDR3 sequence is CASSAGTGVTEAFF. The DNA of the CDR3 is TGTGCCAGCAGTGCCGGGACAGGGGTTACTGAAGCTTTCTTT.

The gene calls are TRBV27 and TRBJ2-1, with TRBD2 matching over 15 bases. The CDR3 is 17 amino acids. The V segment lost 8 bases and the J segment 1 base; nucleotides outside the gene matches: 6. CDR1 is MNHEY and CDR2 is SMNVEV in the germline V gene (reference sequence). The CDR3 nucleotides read TGTGCCAGCTCCCGTGGGACTAGCGGGGGGTCCTACAATGAGCAGTTCTTC. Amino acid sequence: CASSRGTSGGSYNEQFF.

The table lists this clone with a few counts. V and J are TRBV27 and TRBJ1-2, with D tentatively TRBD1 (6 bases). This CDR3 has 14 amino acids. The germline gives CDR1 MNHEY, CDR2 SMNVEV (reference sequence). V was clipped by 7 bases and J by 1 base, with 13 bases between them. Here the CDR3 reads CASTTRQDNYGYTF. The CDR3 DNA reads TGTGCCAGCACTACAAGACAGGATAACTATGGCTACACCTTC.

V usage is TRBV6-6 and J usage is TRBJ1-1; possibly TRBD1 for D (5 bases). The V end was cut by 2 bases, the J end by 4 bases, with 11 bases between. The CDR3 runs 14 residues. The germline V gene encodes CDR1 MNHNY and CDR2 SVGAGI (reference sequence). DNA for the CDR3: TGTGCCAGCAGTTACCAGGGAGGGGTCACTGAAGCTTTCTTT. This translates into CASSYQGGVTEAFF.

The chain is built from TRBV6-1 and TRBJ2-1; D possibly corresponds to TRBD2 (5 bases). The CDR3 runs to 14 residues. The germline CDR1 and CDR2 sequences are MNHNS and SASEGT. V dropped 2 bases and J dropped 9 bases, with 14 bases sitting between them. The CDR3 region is CASSETVGETEQFF. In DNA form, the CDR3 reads TGTGCCAGCAGTGAAACCGTTGGGGAGACTGAGCAGTTCTTC.

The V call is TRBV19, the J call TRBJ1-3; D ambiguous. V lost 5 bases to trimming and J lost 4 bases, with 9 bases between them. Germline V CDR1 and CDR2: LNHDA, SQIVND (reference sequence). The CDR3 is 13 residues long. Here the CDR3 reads CASSSTRGNTIYF. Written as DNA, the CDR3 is TGTGCCAGTAGTTCTACGAGGGGAAACACCATATATTTT.